This T cell receptor (beta chain) was obtained from a study of T cell repertoires in cytomegalovirus infection. This clonotype was detected many times. The antigen is not known. TCRdb used MiXCR to reprocess the reads, holding one entry per CDR3 protein. The profile covers hundreds of thousands of distinct CDR3 sequences, with 30% to 40% appearing a single time and around an eighth taken by the ten largest. V lost 0 bases, J lost 6 bases, and 32 bases lay in between. The CDR3 extends over 21 amino acids. The germline V gene has CDR1 LGHNA and CDR2 YNFKEQ. Study-level results: It was HLA-C-restricted CMV-specific TCR beta clonotypes that dominated the response ex vivo.

The receptor was isolated from a human donor in good health (CMV status not recorded). Some clones in this sample may be carry-over from other donors' samples. Sample: cultured CD8+ T cells from PBMCs, taken from culture after CMV antigen stimulation. The rearrangement links TRBV4-2 to TRBJ1-1; D remains ambiguous. CDR3 amino acids: CASSQDLVPVPAPQYVPEAFF. The CDR3 DNA sequence: TGTGCCAGCAGCCAAGATTTAGTACCGGTGCCAGCTCCCCAGTACGTCCCTGAAGCTTTCTTT.